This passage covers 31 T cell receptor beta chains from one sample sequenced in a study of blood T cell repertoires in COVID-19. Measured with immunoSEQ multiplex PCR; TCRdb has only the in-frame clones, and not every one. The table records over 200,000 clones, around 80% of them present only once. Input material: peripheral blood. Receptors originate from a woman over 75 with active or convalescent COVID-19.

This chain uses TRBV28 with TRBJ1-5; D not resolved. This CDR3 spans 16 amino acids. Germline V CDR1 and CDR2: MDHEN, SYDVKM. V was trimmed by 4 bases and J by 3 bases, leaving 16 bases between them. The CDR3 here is CASSYFPAGNNQPQHF. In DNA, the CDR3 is TGTGCCAGCAGTTACTTCCCAGCAGGAAACAATCAGCCCCAGCATTTT.

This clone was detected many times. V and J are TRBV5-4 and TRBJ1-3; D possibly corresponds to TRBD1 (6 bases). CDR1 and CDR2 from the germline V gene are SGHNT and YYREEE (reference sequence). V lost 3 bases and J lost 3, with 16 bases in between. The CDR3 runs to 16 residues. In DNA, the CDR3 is TGTGCCAGCAGCTCGGGACCAGGGGATCTTGGAAACACCATATATTTT. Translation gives CASSSGPGDLGNTIYF.

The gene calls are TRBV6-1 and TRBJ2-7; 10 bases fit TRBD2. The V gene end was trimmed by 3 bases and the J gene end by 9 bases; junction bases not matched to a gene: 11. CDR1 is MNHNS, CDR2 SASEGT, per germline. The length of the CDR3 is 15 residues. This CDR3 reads CASSEGGASGRGQYF. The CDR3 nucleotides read TGTGCCAGCAGTGAGGGAGGGGCTAGCGGGAGAGGGCAGTACTTC.

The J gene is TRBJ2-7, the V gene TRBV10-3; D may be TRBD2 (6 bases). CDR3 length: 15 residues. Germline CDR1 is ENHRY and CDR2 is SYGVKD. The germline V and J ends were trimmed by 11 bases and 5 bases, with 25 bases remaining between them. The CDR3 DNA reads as TGTGCCGCCGCGGGGTACGCTTATGTAGGGGACGAGCAGTACTTC. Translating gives CAAAGYAYVGDEQYF.

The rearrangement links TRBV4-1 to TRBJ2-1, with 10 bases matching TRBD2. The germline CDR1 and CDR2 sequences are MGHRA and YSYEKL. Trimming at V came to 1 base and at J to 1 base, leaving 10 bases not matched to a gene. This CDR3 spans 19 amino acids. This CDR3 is CASSQVVTTSGLSYNEQFF. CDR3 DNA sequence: TGCGCCAGCAGCCAAGTGGTTACGACTAGCGGGCTGTCCTACAATGAGCAGTTCTTC.

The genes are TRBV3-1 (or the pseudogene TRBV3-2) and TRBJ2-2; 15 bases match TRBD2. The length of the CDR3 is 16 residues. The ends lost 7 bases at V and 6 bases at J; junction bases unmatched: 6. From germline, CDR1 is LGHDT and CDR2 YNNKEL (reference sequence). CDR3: CASTLGLAGGPGELFF. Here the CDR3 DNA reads TGTGCCAGCACCCTTGGACTAGCGGGAGGGCCCGGGGAGCTGTTTTTT.

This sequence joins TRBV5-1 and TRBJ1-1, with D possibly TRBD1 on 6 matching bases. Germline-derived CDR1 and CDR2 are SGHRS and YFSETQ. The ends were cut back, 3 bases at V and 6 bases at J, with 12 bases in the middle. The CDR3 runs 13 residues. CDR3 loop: CASSYGDTAEAFF. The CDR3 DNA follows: TGCGCCAGCAGCTATGGGGACACCGCTGAAGCTTTCTTT.

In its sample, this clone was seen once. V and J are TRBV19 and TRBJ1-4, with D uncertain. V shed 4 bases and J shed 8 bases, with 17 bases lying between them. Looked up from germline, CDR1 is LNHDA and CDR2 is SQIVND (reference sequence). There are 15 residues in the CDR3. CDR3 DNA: TGTGCCAGTAGTAGGTGGACGGGAAGTAGGGAAAAACTGTTTTTT. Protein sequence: CASSRWTGSREKLFF. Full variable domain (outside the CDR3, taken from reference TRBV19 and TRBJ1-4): DGGITQSPKYLFRKEGQNVTLSCEQNLNHDAMYWYRQDPGQGLRLIYYSQIVNDFQKGDIAEGYSVSREKKESFPLTVTSAQKNPTAFYLCASSRWTGSREKLFFGSGTQLSVL.

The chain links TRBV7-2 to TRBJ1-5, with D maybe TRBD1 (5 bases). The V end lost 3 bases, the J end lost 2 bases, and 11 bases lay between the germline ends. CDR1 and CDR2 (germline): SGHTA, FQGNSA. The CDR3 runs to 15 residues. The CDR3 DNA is TGTGCCAGCAGCTTTGGCAGGGCGGGCAATCAGCCCCAGCATTTT. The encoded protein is CASSFGRAGNQPQHF.

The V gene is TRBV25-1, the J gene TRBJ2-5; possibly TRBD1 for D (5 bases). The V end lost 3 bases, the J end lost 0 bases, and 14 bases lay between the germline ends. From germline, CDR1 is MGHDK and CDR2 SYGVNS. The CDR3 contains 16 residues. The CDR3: CASSENRQTNQETQYF. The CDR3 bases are TGTGCCAGCAGTGAGAACAGGCAAACTAACCAAGAGACCCAGTACTTC.

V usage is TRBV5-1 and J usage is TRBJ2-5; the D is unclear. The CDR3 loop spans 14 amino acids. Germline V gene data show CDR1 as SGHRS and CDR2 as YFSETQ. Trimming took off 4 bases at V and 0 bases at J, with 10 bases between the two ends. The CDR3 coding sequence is TGCGCCAGCAGCCCCCAGGCATACCAAGAGACCCAGTACTTC. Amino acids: CASSPQAYQETQYF. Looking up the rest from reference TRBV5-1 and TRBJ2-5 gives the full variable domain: KAGVTQTPRYLIKTRGQQVTLSCSPISGHRSVSWYQQTPGQGLQFLFEYFSETQRNKGNFPGRFSGRQFSNSRSEMNVSTLELGDSALYLCASSPQAYQETQYFGPGTRLLVL.

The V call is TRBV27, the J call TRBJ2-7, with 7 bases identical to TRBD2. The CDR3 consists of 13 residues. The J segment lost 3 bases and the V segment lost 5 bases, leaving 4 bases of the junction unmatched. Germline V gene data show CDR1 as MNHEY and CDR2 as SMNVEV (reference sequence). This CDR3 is CASSPQRGYEQYF. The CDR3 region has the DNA TGTGCCAGCAGTCCCCAGCGGGGCTACGAGCAGTACTTC.

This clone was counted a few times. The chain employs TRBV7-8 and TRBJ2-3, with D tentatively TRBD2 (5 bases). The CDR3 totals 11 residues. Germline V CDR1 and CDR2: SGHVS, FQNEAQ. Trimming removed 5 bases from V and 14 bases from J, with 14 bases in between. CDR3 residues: CASSNTGIWYF. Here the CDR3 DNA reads TGTGCCAGCAGCAACACCGGGATTTGGTATTTT.

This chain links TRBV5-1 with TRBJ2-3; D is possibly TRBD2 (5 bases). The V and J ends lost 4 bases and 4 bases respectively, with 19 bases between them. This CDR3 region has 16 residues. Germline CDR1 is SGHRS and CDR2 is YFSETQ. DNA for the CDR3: TGCGCCAGCAGCCCGGGCCCCGAGAGGGTTTCAGATACGCAGTATTTT. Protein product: CASSPGPERVSDTQYF.

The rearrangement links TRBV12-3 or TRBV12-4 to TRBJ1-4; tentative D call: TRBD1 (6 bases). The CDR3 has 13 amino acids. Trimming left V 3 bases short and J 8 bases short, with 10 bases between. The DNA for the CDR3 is TGTGCCAGCAGTTTGATGAGGGGGGAAAAACTGTTTTTT. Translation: CASSLMRGEKLFF.

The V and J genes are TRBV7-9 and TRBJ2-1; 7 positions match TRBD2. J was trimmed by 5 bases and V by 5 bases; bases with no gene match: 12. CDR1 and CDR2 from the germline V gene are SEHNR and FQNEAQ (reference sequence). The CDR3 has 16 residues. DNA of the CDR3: TGTGCCAGCAGCCCGCCTTATGCTAGCGGCCACAATGAGCAGTTCTTC. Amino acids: CASSPPYASGHNEQFF.

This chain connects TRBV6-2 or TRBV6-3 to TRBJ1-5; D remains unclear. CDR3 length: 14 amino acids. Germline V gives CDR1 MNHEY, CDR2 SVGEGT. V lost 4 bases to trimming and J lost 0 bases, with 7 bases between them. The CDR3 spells CASSSGYSNQPQHF. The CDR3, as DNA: TGTGCCAGCAGTTCAGGATATAGCAATCAGCCCCAGCATTTT.

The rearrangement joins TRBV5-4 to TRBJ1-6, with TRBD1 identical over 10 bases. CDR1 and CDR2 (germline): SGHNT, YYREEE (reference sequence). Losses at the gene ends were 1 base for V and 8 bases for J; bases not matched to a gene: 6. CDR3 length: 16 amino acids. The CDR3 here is CASSLPGQGLDSPLHF. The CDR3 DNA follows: TGTGCCAGCAGCTTGCCGGGACAGGGGTTGGATTCACCCCTCCACTTT.

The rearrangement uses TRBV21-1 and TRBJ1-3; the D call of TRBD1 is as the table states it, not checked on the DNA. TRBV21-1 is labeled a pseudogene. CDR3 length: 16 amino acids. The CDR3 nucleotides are TGTGCCAGCAGAGGTCGCAGGGATAAAGCTGGAAACACCATATATTTT. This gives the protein CASRGRRDKAGNTIYF.

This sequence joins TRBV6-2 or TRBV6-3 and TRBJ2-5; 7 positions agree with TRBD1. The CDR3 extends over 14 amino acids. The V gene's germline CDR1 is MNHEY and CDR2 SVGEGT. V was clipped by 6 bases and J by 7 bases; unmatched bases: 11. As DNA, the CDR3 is TGTGCCAGCAGCCCGGGACAGTTATCGGGGACCCAGTACTTC. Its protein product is CASSPGQLSGTQYF.

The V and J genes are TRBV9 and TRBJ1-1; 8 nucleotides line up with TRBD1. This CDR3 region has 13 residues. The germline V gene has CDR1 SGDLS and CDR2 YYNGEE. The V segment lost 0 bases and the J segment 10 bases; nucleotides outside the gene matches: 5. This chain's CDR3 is CASSVDTGGGAFF. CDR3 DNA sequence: TGTGCCAGCAGCGTAGATACAGGGGGAGGAGCTTTCTTT.

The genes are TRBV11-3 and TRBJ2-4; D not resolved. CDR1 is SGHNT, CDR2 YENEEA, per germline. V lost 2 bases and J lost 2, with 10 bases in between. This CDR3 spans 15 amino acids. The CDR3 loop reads CASSLRSASKNIQYF. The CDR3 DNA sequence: TGTGCCAGCAGCTTACGGTCCGCATCCAAAAACATTCAGTACTTC.

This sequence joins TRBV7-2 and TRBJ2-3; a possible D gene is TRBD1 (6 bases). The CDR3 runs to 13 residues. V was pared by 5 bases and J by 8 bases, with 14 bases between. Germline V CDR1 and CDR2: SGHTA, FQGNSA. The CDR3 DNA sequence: TGTGCCAGCAGCGAAAAGGACAGCATTACGCAGTATTTT. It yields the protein CASSEKDSITQYF.

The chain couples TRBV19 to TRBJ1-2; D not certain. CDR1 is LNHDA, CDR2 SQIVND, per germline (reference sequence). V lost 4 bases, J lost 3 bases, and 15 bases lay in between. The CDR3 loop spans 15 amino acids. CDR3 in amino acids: CASSKSRGKDYGYTF. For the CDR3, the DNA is TGTGCCAGTAGTAAGAGTCGGGGTAAGGACTATGGCTACACCTTC.

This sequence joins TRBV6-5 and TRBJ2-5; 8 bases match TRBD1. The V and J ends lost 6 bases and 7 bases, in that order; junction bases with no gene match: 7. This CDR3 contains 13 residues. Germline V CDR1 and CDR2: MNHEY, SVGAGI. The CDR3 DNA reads TGTGCCAGCAGCCAGGGGGCCGGAGTGACCCAGTACTTC. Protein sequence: CASSQGAGVTQYF.

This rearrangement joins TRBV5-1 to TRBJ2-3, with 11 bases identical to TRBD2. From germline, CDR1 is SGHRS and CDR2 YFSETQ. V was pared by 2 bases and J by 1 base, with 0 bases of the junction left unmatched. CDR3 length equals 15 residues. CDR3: CASSFSGRGTDTQYF. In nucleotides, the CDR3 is TGCGCCAGCAGCTTTAGCGGGAGGGGCACAGATACGCAGTATTTT. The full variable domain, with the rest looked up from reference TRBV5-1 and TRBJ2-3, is KAGVTQTPRYLIKTRGQQVTLSCSPISGHRSVSWYQQTPGQGLQFLFEYFSETQRNKGNFPGRFSGRQFSNSRSEMNVSTLELGDSALYLCASSFSGRGTDTQYFGPGTRLTVL.

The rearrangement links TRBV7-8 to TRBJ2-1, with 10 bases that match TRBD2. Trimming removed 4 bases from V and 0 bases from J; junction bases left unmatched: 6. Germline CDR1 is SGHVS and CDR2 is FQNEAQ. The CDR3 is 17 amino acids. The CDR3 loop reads CASSWGLAIGSYNEQFF. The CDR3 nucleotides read TGTGCCAGCAGCTGGGGACTAGCGATTGGCTCCTACAATGAGCAGTTCTTC.

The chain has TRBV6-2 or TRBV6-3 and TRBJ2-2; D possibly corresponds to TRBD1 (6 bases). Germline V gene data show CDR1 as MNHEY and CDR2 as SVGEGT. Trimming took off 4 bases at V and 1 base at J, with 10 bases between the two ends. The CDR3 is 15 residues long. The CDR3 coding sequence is TGTGCCAGCAGTTGGGACACTCGGAACACCGGGGAGCTGTTTTTT. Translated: CASSWDTRNTGELFF.

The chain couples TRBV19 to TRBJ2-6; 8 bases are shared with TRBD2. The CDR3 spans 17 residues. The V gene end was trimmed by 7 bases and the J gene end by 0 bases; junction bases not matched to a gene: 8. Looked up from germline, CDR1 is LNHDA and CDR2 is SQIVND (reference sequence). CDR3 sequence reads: CASTPAGGNSGANVLTF. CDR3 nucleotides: TGTGCCAGTACCCCCGCGGGGGGCAACTCTGGGGCCAACGTCCTGACTTTC.

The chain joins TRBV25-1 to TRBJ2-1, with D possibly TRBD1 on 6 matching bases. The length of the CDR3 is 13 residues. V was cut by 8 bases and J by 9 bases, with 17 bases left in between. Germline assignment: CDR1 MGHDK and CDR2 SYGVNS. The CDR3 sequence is CASLEGGKGEQFF. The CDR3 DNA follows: TGTGCCAGCCTCGAAGGGGGTAAGGGTGAGCAGTTCTTC.

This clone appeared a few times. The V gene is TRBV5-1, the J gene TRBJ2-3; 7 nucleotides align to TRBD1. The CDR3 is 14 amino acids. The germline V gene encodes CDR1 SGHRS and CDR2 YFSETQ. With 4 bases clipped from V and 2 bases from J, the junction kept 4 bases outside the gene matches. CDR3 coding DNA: TGCGCCAGCAGCGCACAGGGGAACACAGATACGCAGTATTTT. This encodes CASSAQGNTDTQYF.